This T cell receptor beta chain was identified in a study of T cell changes during pregnancy in multiple sclerosis (dated 2019 in TCRdb). About the full investigation: Changes in the T cell repertoire over the course of pregnancy were examined in this study in women with multiple sclerosis.

The library was built by means of the immunoSEQ multiplex PCR assay. In its TCRdb copy, this immuneACCESS table keeps in-frame sequences only and misses some clones. Where compared with another copy, unresolved V genes explain less than half of these, and the others have no known cause. This sample has fewer than 35,000 clones in its table, and 90% of those were observed once. Over 3.5% of the sample is held by the ten biggest clonotypes. The CDR3, cysteine through phenylalanine, is 16 amino acids long. Only the CDR3 DNA is retained, 48 bases long and in frame from the first base. At the junction V is shortened by 2 bases and J by 0 bases, with 14 bases in between. As encoded in the germline V gene, CDR1 is SGDLS while CDR2 is YYNGEE. Comments on this clone: This receptor's antigen is unknown. No much larger clone exists at a distance of one base, and base qualities are not known.

This TCR was sampled from a female donor with multiple sclerosis, enrolled in a pregnancy study. The sequencing used CD8+ T cells from peripheral blood mononuclear cells, collected in the second trimester of pregnancy. This chain is built from TRBV9 and TRBJ1-2; the D gene is unclear. The CDR3: CASSVRGWAPNYGYTF. The nucleotide sequence reads TGTGCCAGCAGCGTGCGGGGTTGGGCACCTAACTATGGCTACACCTTC.